Listed below are T cell receptor beta chains from one sample, sequenced in a study of T-cell memory formation after mild COVID-19. TCRdb reprocessed the 5' RACE reads with MiXCR, giving one entry per CDR3 protein. Of a few hundred thousand distinct CDR3 sequences in the sample, 27% are singletons; the top ten hold 9.5% to 12%. The source material was PBMCs or a T cell subset sorted from them (not recorded which). The receptors shown here come from an adult woman who had mild COVID-19 (a few samples of this study predate the infection). Cell type and time point are not known. The conserved cysteine and the conserved F or W are not part of the CDR3 here. Each record gives: V gene, D gene, J gene, CDR3 protein. A D gene is named only where the DNA matches it firmly.

TRBV5-1,NA,TRBJ1-1,ASSYTTGPVNTEAF
TRBV27,NA,TRBJ2-1,ASSLIASPNEQF
TRBV9,NA,TRBJ1-1,ASSVGDSNTEAF
TRBV2,TRBD1,TRBJ1-5,ASRGTGAVGPQH
TRBV24-1,NA,TRBJ2-5,ATSDRQEVVTQY
TRBV4-3,NA,TRBJ2-7,ASSYLKGGEQY
TRBV10-3,NA,TRBJ2-5,AISERGLQETQY
TRBV12-3/TRBV12-4,TRBD2,TRBJ2-7,ASIRSSGTGEQY
TRBV6-6,NA,TRBJ2-3,ASSYQTNKGDTQY
TRBV6-2/TRBV6-3,NA,TRBJ2-1,ASSYHPDTPFYNEQF
TRBV27,NA,TRBJ1-2,ASSLRGGDGYT
TRBV5-1,NA,TRBJ2-1,ASSLVTNEQF
TRBV12-3/TRBV12-4,NA,TRBJ1-5,ASSFLGQIFSSNQPQH
TRBV20-1,TRBD1,TRBJ2-7,SARAGGSSYEQY
TRBV7-7,TRBD1,TRBJ2-1,ASSLDREPNNEQF
TRBV11-2,NA,TRBJ2-3,ASSLLAVSTDTQY
TRBV7-6,NA,TRBJ2-7,ASSLAIGPGPSSYEQY
TRBV7-2,NA,TRBJ2-5,ASSPGAGETQY
TRBV6-5,TRBD1,TRBJ2-1,ASRADRANEQF
TRBV7-9,NA,TRBJ2-5,ASSLDPDREETQY
TRBV19,TRBD1,TRBJ2-1,ASTGTGTGDEQF
TRBV9,TRBD1,TRBJ2-7,ASSPGQGGAYEQY
TRBV12-3/TRBV12-4,NA,TRBJ1-4,ASSWYEKLF
TRBV7-9,TRBD1,TRBJ2-7,ASSPLSRGKGEQY
TRBV6-5,NA,TRBJ1-2,ASSYRQSYGYT
TRBV5-1,NA,TRBJ2-3,ASSSQGGGVDTQY
TRBV7-2,NA,TRBJ2-3,ASPGGDTQY
TRBV20-1,NA,TRBJ1-1,SARKRGENTEAF
TRBV7-9,NA,TRBJ2-5,ASSLGSASATETQY
TRBV7-9,NA,TRBJ2-1,ASSVDPYTNEQF
TRBV18,TRBD1,TRBJ2-7,ASSPRRTGVSEQY
TRBV5-1,NA,TRBJ2-5,ASSTVMGRETQY
TRBV15,TRBD1,TRBJ1-6,ATSRDRDSHNSPLH
TRBV7-9,NA,TRBJ1-6,ASSHRDGSNSPLH
TRBV5-1,TRBD2,TRBJ2-1,ASSFGAGGNEQF
TRBV30,NA,TRBJ2-3,AWSVDGGPHLTDTQY
TRBV5-1,NA,TRBJ2-7,ASSWDGPSEGEQY
TRBV6-1,TRBD1,TRBJ2-7,ASSGGQTQAYEQY
TRBV30,NA,TRBJ1-4,AWSRGLEKLF
TRBV5-1,TRBD1,TRBJ1-5,ASRPVTGSNQPQH
TRBV4-1,NA,TRBJ1-1,ASRAQGSWDEAF
TRBV7-2,TRBD1,TRBJ2-7,ASSQLPGQTYEQY
TRBV12-3/TRBV12-4,NA,TRBJ1-4,ASRFRRGTNEKLF
TRBV6-2/TRBV6-3,TRBD2,TRBJ2-7,ASRQGLAGEEQY